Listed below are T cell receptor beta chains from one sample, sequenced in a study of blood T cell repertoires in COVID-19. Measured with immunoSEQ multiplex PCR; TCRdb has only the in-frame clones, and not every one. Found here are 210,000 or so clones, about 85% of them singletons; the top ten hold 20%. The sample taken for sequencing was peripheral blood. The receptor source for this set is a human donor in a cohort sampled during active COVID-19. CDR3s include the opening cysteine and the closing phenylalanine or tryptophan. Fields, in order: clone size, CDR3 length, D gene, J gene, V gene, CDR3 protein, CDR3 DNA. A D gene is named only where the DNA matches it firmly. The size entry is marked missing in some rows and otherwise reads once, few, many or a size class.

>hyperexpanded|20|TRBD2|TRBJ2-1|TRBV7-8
CASSLAPSGGLAAPYNEQFF
TGTGCCAGCAGCTTAGCGCCCTCGGGTGGACTAGCGGCTCCCTACAATGAGCAGTTCTTC
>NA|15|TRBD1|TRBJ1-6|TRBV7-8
CASSLEGQGVSPLHF
TGTGCCAGCAGCTTAGAAGGACAGGGGGTTTCACCCCTCCACTTT
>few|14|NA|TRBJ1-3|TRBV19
CASSIGRTGNTIYF
TGTGCCAGTAGTATTGGGAGGACCGGTAACACCATATATTTT
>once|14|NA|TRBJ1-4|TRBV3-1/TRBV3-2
CASSQVLGAEKLFF
TGTGCCAGCAGCCAAGTTCTTGGGGCTGAAAAACTGTTTTTT
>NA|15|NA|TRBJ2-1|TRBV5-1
CASSLMTGSYNEQFF
TGCGCCAGCAGCCTCATGACCGGGTCCTACAATGAGCAGTTCTTC
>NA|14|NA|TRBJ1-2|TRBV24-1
CATSDPQGNYGYTF
TGTGCCACCAGTGATCCCCAGGGCAACTATGGCTACACCTTC
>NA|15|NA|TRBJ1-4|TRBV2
CASSEAQPLYEKLFF
TGTGCCAGCAGTGAAGCACAGCCGCTTTATGAAAAACTGTTTTTT
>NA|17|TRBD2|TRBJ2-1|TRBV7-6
CASSKRARGSSYNEQFF
TGTGCCAGCAGCAAGCGGGCTCGCGGGAGCTCCTACAATGAGCAGTTCTTC
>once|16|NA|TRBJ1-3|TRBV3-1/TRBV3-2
CASSPNRGSSGNTIYF
TGTGCCAGCAGCCCGAATAGGGGGAGCTCTGGAAACACCATATATTTT
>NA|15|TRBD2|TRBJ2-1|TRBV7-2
CASSLIIAGTSEQFF
TGTGCCAGCAGCCTGATCATAGCGGGAACATCTGAGCAGTTCTTC
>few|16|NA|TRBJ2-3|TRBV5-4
CASSGRRTVGRDTQYF
TGTGCCAGCAGCGGCCGAAGGACGGTGGGGAGAGATACGCAGTATTTT
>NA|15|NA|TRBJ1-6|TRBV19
CASSRGTLNNSPLHF
TGTGCCAGTAGTAGAGGGACTCTAAATAATTCACCCCTCCACTTT
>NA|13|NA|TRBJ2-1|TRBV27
CASSLSVYNEQFF
TGTGCCAGCAGTTTAAGCGTCTACAATGAGCAGTTCTTC
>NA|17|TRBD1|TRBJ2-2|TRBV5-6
CASSRQMTGGHTGELFF
TGTGCCAGCAGCCGTCAAATGACAGGGGGACACACCGGGGAGCTGTTTTTT
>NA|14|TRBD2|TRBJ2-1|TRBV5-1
CAGRELAGLNEQFF
TGCGCCGGCAGAGAACTAGCGGGCCTAAATGAGCAGTTCTTC
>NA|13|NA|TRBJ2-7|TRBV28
CASTKLAPHEQYF
TGTGCCAGCACAAAACTTGCCCCCCACGAGCAGTACTTC
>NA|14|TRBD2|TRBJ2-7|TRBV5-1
CASSLAGAPYEQYF
TGCGCCAGCAGCTTAGCGGGAGCGCCCTACGAGCAGTACTTC
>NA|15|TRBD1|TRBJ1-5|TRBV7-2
CASSLSTGSNQPQHF
TGTGCCAGCAGCTTATCGACAGGGAGTAATCAGCCCCAGCATTTT
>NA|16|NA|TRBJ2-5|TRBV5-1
CASSLVGSVGQETQYF
TGCGCCAGCAGCTTGGTTGGGAGCGTCGGCCAAGAGACCCAGTACTTC
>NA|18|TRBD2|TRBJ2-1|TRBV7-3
CASSLTPTSGAAGNEQFF
TGTGCCAGCAGCTTAACGCCGACTAGCGGGGCGGCCGGGAATGAGCAGTTCTTC
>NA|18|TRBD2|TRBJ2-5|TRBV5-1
CASSYTGTSGSRQETQYF
TGCGCCAGCAGCTACACCGGGACTAGCGGGAGTAGGCAAGAGACCCAGTACTTC
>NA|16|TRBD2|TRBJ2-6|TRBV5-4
CASSQREFAGANVLTF
TGTGCCAGCAGCCAGCGGGAGTTCGCTGGGGCCAACGTCCTGACTTTC
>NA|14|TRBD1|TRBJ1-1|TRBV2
CASSETRGYTEAFF
TGTGCCAGCAGTGAAACCAGGGGGTACACTGAAGCTTTCTTT
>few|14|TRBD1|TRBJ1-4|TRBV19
CASSGDSINEKLFF
TGTGCCAGTAGTGGGGACAGTATTAATGAAAAACTGTTTTTT
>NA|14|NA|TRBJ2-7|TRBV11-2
CASSFVGGGYEQYF
TGTGCCAGCAGCTTCGTCGGAGGTGGCTACGAGCAGTACTTC
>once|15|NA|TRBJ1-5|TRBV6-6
CASSSGGRAERPQHF
TGTGCCAGCAGTTCTGGGGGCAGGGCGGAACGGCCCCAGCATTTT
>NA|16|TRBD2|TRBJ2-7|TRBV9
CASSADSTSGSYEQYF
TGTGCCAGCAGCGCCGACTCCACAAGCGGGAGCTACGAGCAGTACTTC
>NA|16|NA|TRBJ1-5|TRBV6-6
CASSPRGEQGNQPQHF
TGTGCCAGCAGTCCCAGGGGAGAGCAGGGCAATCAGCCCCAGCATTTT
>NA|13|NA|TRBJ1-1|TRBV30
CAWTFRVGTEAFF
TGTGCCTGGACATTCAGGGTTGGCACTGAAGCTTTCTTT
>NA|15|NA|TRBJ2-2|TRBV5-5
CASSFLASNTGELFF
TGTGCCAGCAGTTTTCTAGCGTCGAACACCGGGGAGCTGTTTTTT
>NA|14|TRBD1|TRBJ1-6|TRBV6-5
CASSYMTGNSPLHF
TGTGCCAGCAGTTACATGACAGGGAATTCACCCCTCCACTTT
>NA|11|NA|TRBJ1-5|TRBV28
CASGVSQPQHF
TGTGCCAGCGGTGTGAGTCAGCCCCAGCATTTT
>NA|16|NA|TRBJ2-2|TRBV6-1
CASSEAKYRGTGELFF
TGTGCCAGCAGTGAGGCGAAATACCGCGGTACCGGGGAGCTGTTTTTT
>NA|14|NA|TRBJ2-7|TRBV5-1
CASSLLPTRGEQYF
TGCGCCAGCAGCTTGTTACCGACTCGGGGCGAGCAGTACTTC
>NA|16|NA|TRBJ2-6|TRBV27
CASSSSGLSGANVLTF
NA
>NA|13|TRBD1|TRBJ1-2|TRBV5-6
CASTRQGNYGYTF
TGTGCCAGCACCCGACAGGGGAACTATGGCTACACCTTC
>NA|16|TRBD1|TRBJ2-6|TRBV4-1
CASSQDRVVGANVLTF
TGCGCCAGCAGCCAGGACAGGGTGGTAGGGGCCAACGTCCTGACTTTC
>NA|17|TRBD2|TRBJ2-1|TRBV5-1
CASSTILAGGSYNEQFF
TGCGCCAGCAGCACCATACTAGCGGGAGGCTCCTACAATGAGCAGTTCTTC
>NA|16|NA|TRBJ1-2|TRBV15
CATSTPLGQTQRGYTF
TGTGCCACCAGCACCCCCTTAGGACAGACACAGCGGGGCTACACCTTC
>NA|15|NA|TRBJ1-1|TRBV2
CASRVQGPQNTEAFF
TGTGCCAGCAGGGTACAGGGTCCCCAGAACACTGAAGCTTTCTTT
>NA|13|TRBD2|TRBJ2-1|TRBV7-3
CASSTGTSGEQFF
TGTGCCAGCAGCACCGGGACTAGCGGGGAGCAGTTCTTC
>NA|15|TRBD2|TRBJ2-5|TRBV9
CASSVSSGGPETQYF
TGTGCCAGCAGCGTGTCCAGCGGGGGGCCAGAGACCCAGTACTTC
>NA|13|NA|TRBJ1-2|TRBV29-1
CSISGTPSPGYTF
TGCAGCATTTCCGGGACTCCCTCACCTGGCTACACCTTC
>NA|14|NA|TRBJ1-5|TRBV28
CASSFLGGNQPQHF
TGTGCCAGCAGTTTTCTCGGGGGCAATCAGCCCCAGCATTTT
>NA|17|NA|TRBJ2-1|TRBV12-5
CASGSSLDGSSYNEQFF
TGTGCTAGTGGTTCCAGCTTGGACGGGAGCTCCTACAATGAGCAGTTCTTC
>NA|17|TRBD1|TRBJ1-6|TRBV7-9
CASSLASEQGVFSPLHF
TGTGCCAGCAGCTTAGCGAGCGAGCAGGGGGTCTTCTCACCCCTCCACTTT
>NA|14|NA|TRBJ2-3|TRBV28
CASSLSLGTDTQYF
TGTGCCAGCAGTCTATCACTAGGGACAGATACGCAGTATTTT
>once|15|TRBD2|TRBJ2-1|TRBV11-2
CASSLGGSGPNEQFF
TGTGCCAGCAGCTTAGGGGGTAGCGGGCCAAATGAGCAGTTCTTC
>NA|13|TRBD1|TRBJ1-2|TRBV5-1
CASSLGQGHGYTF
TGCGCCAGCAGCTTGGGACAGGGCCATGGCTACACCTTC
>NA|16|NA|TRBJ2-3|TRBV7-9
CASSFVTVTSTDTQYF
TGTGCCAGCAGCTTCGTGACAGTTACTAGCACAGATACGCAGTATTTT
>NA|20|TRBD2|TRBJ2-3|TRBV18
CASSPTPPTSGTSGTDTQYF
TGTGCCAGCTCACCGACACCCCCTACTAGCGGGACTAGCGGCACAGATACGCAGTATTTT
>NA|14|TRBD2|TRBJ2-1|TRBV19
CASSILAGRNEQFF
TGTGCCAGTTCGATTCTAGCGGGAAGAAATGAGCAGTTCTTC
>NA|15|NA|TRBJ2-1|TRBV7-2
CASRLDSTFYNEQFF
TGTGCCAGCAGACTCGACTCCACATTCTACAATGAGCAGTTCTTC
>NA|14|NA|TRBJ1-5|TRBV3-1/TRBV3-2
CASSKEQGFQPQHF
TGTGCCAGCAGCAAAGAACAGGGTTTTCAGCCCCAGCATTTT
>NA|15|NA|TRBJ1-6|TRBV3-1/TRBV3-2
CASSQVGGTETPLHF
TGTGCCAGCAGCCAAGTTGGCGGGACTGAGACACCCCTCCACTTT